One and the same sample provided the 19 T cell receptor beta chains below, sequenced in a study of blood T cells in healthy people across ages. Primed by a sample-barcoded 5' primer and a J-beta primer mix, a second PCR proceeded for about 6 to 12 cycles. TCRdb redid the calling of the 5' RACE reads with MiXCR, one entry per CDR3 protein. Of approximately 1.5 million distinct CDR3 sequences listed, roughly 30% are singletons. The sample taken for sequencing was blood. Source of these receptors: a young woman in good health.

This clonotype was observed a handful of times. V usage is TRBV7-9 and J usage is TRBJ1-2; D gene unclear. Trimming pared 5 bases from V and 1 base from J, leaving 11 bases between. There are 14 residues in the CDR3. Germline V gives CDR1 SEHNR, CDR2 FQNEAQ (reference sequence). DNA of the CDR3: TGTGCCAGCAGCCGATTAGACGGTAACTATGGCTACACCTTC. It codes for CASSRLDGNYGYTF.

Written as DNA, the CDR3 is TGTGCCAGTTGCCGCGCAGGGGTTGTTAGCACAGATACGCAGTATTTT. Translation: CASCRAGVVSTDTQYF. V and J are TRBV6-5 and TRBJ2-3; a possible D gene is TRBD1 (6 bases). The CDR3 runs 16 residues. Deletions cut 9 bases from V and 0 bases from J, with 19 bases between. Per germline, CDR1 MNHEY and CDR2 SVGAGI.

The chain combines TRBV7-8 with TRBJ2-4, with 13 nucleotides matching TRBD2. The J call could be wrong; TRBJ2-7 is a better fit for the DNA end. The CDR3 sequence is 18 residues long. Germline V gene lookup returns CDR1 SGHVS and CDR2 FQNEAQ. The CDR3 DNA follows: TGTGCCAGCAGCCTACTAACCGGGACTAGCGGGGACGGTTACGAGCAGTACTTC. Its translation is CASSLLTGTSGDGYEQYF.

This clonotype came up a few times. The gene calls are TRBV4-1 and TRBJ1-4, with no clear D. V was cut by 1 base and J by 8 bases, with 17 bases left in between. The CDR3 is 16 amino acids. Germline CDR1 MGHRA, CDR2 YSYEKL. The CDR3 DNA reads TGCGCCAGCAGCCAAGGTCAAGTCCGGGGTGGGGAAAAACTGTTTTTT. It specifies CASSQGQVRGGEKLFF.

This clonotype has more than one count but fewer than ten. The V and J genes are TRBV29-1 and TRBJ2-1; 7 bases line up with TRBD2. The CDR3 totals 15 residues. Germline loops: CDR1 SQVTM, CDR2 ANQGSEA. Losses at the gene ends were 3 bases for V and 1 base for J; bases not matched to a gene: 6. In DNA form, the CDR3 reads TGCAGCGTTGATATGGCGGGAGCGTCCTACAATGAGCAGTTCTTC. Translating gives CSVDMAGASYNEQFF.

This sequence joins TRBV7-2 and TRBJ1-5; unclear D gene. Germline CDR1 is SGHTA and CDR2 is FQGNSA. CDR3 size: 13 residues. Trimming removed 2 bases at V and 7 bases at J, with 9 bases between. As DNA, the CDR3 is TGTGCCAGCAGCTTAATTCAAGTACAGCCCCAGCATTTT. This sequence encodes CASSLIQVQPQHF.

This chain uses TRBV6-1 with TRBJ1-2; D gene ambiguous. Germline assignment: CDR1 MNHNS and CDR2 SASEGT. The CDR3 loop spans 14 amino acids. Trimming took off 0 bases at V and 8 bases at J, with 13 bases between the two ends. In DNA form, the CDR3 reads TGTGCCAGCAGTGAAGCTCCCCTCCCTAGGGGCTACACCTTC. Its protein product is CASSEAPLPRGYTF.

Only a few counts were recorded for this clonotype. The gene calls are TRBV2 and TRBJ2-7; TRBD2 might be the D (6 bases). Germline V gives CDR1 SNHLY, CDR2 FYNNEI. Between the trimmed V and J ends, which lost 6 bases and 4 bases, there was a span of 16 bases. The CDR3 extends over 14 amino acids. In DNA, the CDR3 is TGTGCCAGCAGCCGGTGGGGACTCGAATACGAGCAGTACTTC. Amino acids: CASSRWGLEYEQYF.

This clonotype was seen at least ten times. CDR3 DNA sequence: TGCGCCAGCAGCCAAGAGGGGTCTAGCACAGATACGCAGTATTTT. Translating it yields CASSQEGSSTDTQYF. The chain uses TRBV4-1 and TRBJ2-3; D unclear. The germline CDR1 and CDR2 sequences are MGHRA and YSYEKL. The V end lost 0 bases, the J end lost 0 bases, and 7 bases lay between the germline ends. The CDR3 consists of 15 residues.

The chain is built from TRBV20-1 and TRBJ1-1, with D unclear. Germline V gene data show CDR1 as DFQATT and CDR2 as SNEGSKA (reference sequence). V was cut by 1 base and J by 10 bases, with 16 bases left in between. This CDR3 has 13 amino acids. The CDR3 spells CSARVTVDAGAFF. CDR3 DNA sequence: TGCAGTGCTAGAGTGACTGTCGATGCGGGAGCTTTCTTT.

This chain uses TRBV10-3 with TRBJ1-2; D possibly corresponds to TRBD1 (5 bases). The CDR3 is 15 residues long. Trimming cost V 7 bases and J 8 bases, with 23 bases left between them. Germline V lookup: CDR1 ENHRY, CDR2 SYGVKD. Written as DNA, the CDR3 is TGTGCCATCAAGAACTGGGGGGACTCGCTAGACGGCTACACCTTC. It is translated as CAIKNWGDSLDGYTF.

Ten or more counts support this clonotype. This chain joins TRBV20-1 and TRBJ1-5, with D uncertain. The length of the CDR3 is 15 residues. The V gene lost 1 base and the J gene lost 4 bases, with 14 bases spanning the gap. Looked up from germline, CDR1 is DFQATT and CDR2 is SNEGSKA (reference sequence). CDR3 amino acids: CSARGSSGKNQPQHF. CDR3 DNA sequence: TGCAGTGCTAGAGGGTCGTCGGGGAAGAATCAGCCCCAGCATTTT.

Many counts were recorded for this clonotype. The CDR3 DNA reads TGCGCCAGCAGCCCCGAGTCAGGGGCAGATACGCAGTATTTT. It is translated as CASSPESGADTQYF. The chain joins TRBV4-1 to TRBJ2-3, with D possibly matching TRBD1 (6 bases). The V gene's germline CDR1 is MGHRA and CDR2 YSYEKL. Deletions cut 4 bases from V and 4 bases from J, with 12 bases between. The CDR3 is made up of 14 amino acids.

The V and J genes are TRBV10-3 and TRBJ1-5, with D unresolved. There are 13 residues in the CDR3. The germline V and J ends were trimmed by 2 bases and 3 bases, with 5 bases remaining between them. Germline CDR1 reads ENHRY; CDR2 reads SYGVKD. DNA of the CDR3: TGTGCCATCAGTGAGGGGCTCAATCAGCCCCAGCATTTT. Its protein product is CAISEGLNQPQHF.

The chain is built from TRBV11-2 and TRBJ2-7; D gene unclear. The DNA end favors TRBJ2-5, so the J call may be wrong. The CDR3 totals 13 residues. Germline CDR1 is SGHAT and CDR2 is FQNNGV. The CDR3 loop is CASSFPDRETQYF. The DNA for the CDR3 is TGTGCCAGCAGCTTCCCGGACCGAGAGACCCAGTACTTC.

This clonotype appeared a few times. The V call is TRBV29-1, the J call TRBJ1-2; D gene unclear. The CDR3 has 13 amino acids. Deletions cut 7 bases from V and 0 bases from J, with 12 bases between. The germline V gene encodes CDR1 SQVTM and CDR2 ANQGSEA. The CDR3 nucleotides read TGCAGCGCTACACCGAAGTCTAACTATGGCTACACCTTC. This codes for CSATPKSNYGYTF.

This clonotype came up a few times. The chain employs TRBV20-1 and TRBJ2-5; D is possibly TRBD2 (5 bases). The CDR3 sequence is 15 residues long. Trimming shortened V by 6 bases and J by 1 base, and 18 bases separated the two germline ends. CDR1 is DFQATT and CDR2 is SNEGSKA in the germline V gene (reference sequence). The CDR3 region is CSAPSGLKGQETQYF. CDR3 DNA sequence: TGCAGTGCCCCTTCGGGGTTGAAGGGCCAAGAGACCCAGTACTTC.

This clonotype was seen only a few times. V is TRBV3-1 and J is TRBJ2-3; 10 nucleotides agree with TRBD2. The ends lost 1 base at V and 2 bases at J; junction bases unmatched: 9. The CDR3 spans 18 residues. Germline V gene sequence: CDR1 LGHDT, CDR2 YNNKEL (reference sequence). CDR3 residues: CASSQGPSGGKDTDTQYF. The CDR3 nucleotides are TGTGCCAGCAGCCAAGGCCCTAGCGGGGGAAAAGACACAGATACGCAGTATTTT.

The chain joins TRBV5-1 to TRBJ2-3; 7 positions agree with TRBD2. Trimming at V came to 4 bases and at J to 3 bases, leaving 8 bases not matched to a gene. Germline-derived CDR1 and CDR2 are SGHRS and YFSETQ. CDR3 length equals 15 residues. CDR3 nucleotide sequence: TGCGCCAGCAGCGAACGTAGCGGGCAAACAGATACGCAGTATTTT. This encodes CASSERSGQTDTQYF.